This T cell receptor (beta chain) was recorded in a study of T cell responses to AZD1222 COVID-19 vaccine. Looking at the study overall: Pooled together were second doses at about 4 or about 12 weeks.

As regards this clone: The antigen is unknown.

Assay: immunoSEQ multiplex PCR; the TCRdb copy retains only in-frame clones and omits some. Altogether 150,000 or so clones are present, about 93% being singletons, with the ten largest covering just over 5%. General study results and limits: Without day 14 samples, only post-peak T cell repertoires were studied.

The TCR comes from an adult in good health. Sequencing used peripheral blood, obtained on day 0 of AZD1222 vaccination.

CDR3 DNA sequence: TGCGCCAGCAGCTATGGTGGCAATCAGCCCCAGCATTTT. Translated, it gives CASSYGGNQPQHF. The V call is TRBV5-1, the J call TRBJ1-5; D gene uncertain. The CDR3 spans 13 residues. Per the germline V gene, CDR1 is SGHRS and CDR2 is YFSETQ. The V end lost 3 bases, the J end lost 2 bases, and 6 bases lay between the germline ends.